This T cell receptor beta chain stems from a study of T cells in pancreatic ductal adenocarcinoma. The selected patients with pancreatic ductal adenocarcinoma had surgery but no neoadjuvant therapy. The repertoire was sequenced with immunoSEQ multiplex PCR; TCRdb's copy has only in-frame clones and lacks some. The data show roughly 8,800 clones, with 60% to 80% seen just once and 27% held by the top ten. Study observations and caveats: Results skew toward the minority of patients with early-stage disease. Enrichment of CD45RO+ effector over naive T cells in tumors may bias clonality. Unique clonotypes were 7.5 to 8.5-fold more numerous in blood than in tumor. Mean clonality was around 0.11 in tumors and roughly 0.066 in blood, not significantly different.

This CDR3 contains 17 residues. The germline V and J ends were trimmed by 2 bases and 1 base, with 15 bases remaining between them. Germline lookup yields CDR1 MNHEY and CDR2 SMNVEV (reference sequence). With respect to this clone: Its antigen remains unknown.

What was sequenced was pancreatic tumor tissue. This chain joins TRBV27 and TRBJ1-5; maybe TRBD1 (6 bases). The receptor was derived from a human donor with pancreatic ductal adenocarcinoma. CDR3 DNA: TGTGCCAGCAGTTTAATCCGACCAGGACAGAGCAATCAGCCCCAGCATTTT. Translated: CASSLIRPGQSNQPQHF.